This T cell receptor beta chain was sequenced during a study of technical replicates of blood from several donors. The repertoire was sequenced with immunoSEQ multiplex PCR; TCRdb's copy has only in-frame clones and lacks some. The sample has about 80,000 clones; roughly 90% are singletons. The germline gives CDR1 MNHEY, CDR2 SVGAGI. V lost 5 bases, J lost 6 bases, and 3 bases stayed unmatched. The CDR3 contains 12 residues. Sequenced sample: T cells isolated from PBMCs. The chain uses TRBV6-5 and TRBJ2-7; the match to TRBD1 covers 8 bases. The origin of this receptor is a human donor in good health. In DNA, the CDR3 is TGTGCCAGCAGTACCACAGGGGGCGAGCAGTACTTC. This codes for CASSTTGGEQYF.